This TCR beta chain came from a study of HIV-infected patients and healthy controls. About the study: In most of the 16 patients, CD4 counts climbed slightly after three months but remained subnormal. Total CDR3 counts per chain did not differ significantly between patients and controls.

Roughly three months, about 14 weeks, into antiretroviral therapy, follow-up blood was collected. No cell fractionation was done, so the repertoire covers all unsorted peripheral blood T cells. Broader study findings: Significantly higher mean Gini indices appeared in HIV-infected repertoires, possibly reflecting oligoclonality. Untreated HIV+ repertoires had roughly threefold fewer distinct CDR3s and lower Shannon diversity than healthy controls.

Alpha and beta constant-region primers primed reverse transcription of around 500 ng RNA. Using multiplexing indices, alpha and beta chain libraries were generated apart by chain-specific third strand synthesis. TCRdb recomputed calls from the 5' RACE reads with MiXCR, one row per CDR3 protein. The sample includes some 20,000 distinct CDR3 sequences, approximately 9% of them seen just once. The table lists this clonotype with many counts. Its antigen is not known. Germline CDR1 and CDR2: MNHEY and SVGAGI. This CDR3 comprises 11 residues. V lost 2 bases, J lost 6 bases, and 5 bases lay in between. Sequencing used blood, obtained during antiretroviral therapy. This clonotype was obtained from an adult with HIV infection. The chain is built from TRBV6-5 and TRBJ2-7, with no clear D. The chain's CDR3 is CASSYGPEQYF. CDR3 coding DNA: TGTGCCAGCAGTTACGGACCCGAGCAGTACTTC.